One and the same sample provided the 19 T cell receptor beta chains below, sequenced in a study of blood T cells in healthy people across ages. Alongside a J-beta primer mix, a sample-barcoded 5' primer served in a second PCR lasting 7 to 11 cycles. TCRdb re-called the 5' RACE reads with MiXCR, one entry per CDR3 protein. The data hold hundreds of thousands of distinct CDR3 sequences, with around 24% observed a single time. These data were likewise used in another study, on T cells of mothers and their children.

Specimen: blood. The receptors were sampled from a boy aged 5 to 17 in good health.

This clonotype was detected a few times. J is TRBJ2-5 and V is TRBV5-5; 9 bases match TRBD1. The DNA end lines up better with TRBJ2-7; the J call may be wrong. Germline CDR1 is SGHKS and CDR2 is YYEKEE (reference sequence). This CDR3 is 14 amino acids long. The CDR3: CASSFWTGVYEQYF. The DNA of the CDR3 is TGTGCCAGCAGCTTCTGGACAGGGGTATACGAGCAGTACTTC.

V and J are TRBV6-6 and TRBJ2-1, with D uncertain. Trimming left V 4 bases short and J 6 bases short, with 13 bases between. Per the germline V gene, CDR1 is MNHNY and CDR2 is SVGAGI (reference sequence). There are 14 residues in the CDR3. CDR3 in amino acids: CASSSPRSRNEQFF. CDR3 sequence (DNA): TGTGCCAGCAGTTCCCCCCGTAGTCGCAATGAGCAGTTCTTC.

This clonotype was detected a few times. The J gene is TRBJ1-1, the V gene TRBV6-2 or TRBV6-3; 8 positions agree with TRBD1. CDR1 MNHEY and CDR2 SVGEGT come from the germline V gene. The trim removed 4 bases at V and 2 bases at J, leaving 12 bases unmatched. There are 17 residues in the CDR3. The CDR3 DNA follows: TGTGCCAGCAGTTGGAGACCCGGGACAGGAATTAACACTGAAGCTTTCTTT. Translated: CASSWRPGTGINTEAFF.

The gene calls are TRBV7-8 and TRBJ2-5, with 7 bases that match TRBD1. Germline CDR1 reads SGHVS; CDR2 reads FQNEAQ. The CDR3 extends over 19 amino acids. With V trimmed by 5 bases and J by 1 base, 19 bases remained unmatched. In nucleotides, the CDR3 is TGTGCCAGCAGCCCCCACCGGTGGGACAGCCGAGCGCCCCAAGAGACCCAGTACTTC. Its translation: CASSPHRWDSRAPQETQYF.

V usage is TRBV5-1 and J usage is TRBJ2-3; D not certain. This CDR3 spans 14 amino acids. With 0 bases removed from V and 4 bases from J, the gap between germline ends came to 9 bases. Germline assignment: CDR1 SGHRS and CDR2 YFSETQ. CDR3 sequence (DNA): TGCGCCAGCAGCTTGGCCCCGCACGCAGATACGCAGTATTTT. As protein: CASSLAPHADTQYF.

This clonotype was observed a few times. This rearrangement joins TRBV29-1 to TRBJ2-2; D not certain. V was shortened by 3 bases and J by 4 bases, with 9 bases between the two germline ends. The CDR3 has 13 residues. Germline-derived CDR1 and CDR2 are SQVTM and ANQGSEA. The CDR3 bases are TGCAGCGTTGAGGTAGCCTCCACCGGGGAGCTGTTTTTT. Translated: CSVEVASTGELFF.

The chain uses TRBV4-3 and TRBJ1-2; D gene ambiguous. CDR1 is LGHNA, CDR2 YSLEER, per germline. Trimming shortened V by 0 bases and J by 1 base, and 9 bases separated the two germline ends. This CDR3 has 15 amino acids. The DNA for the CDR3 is TGCGCCAGCAGCCAAGAGTTGCCCGATAACTATGGCTACACCTTC. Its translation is CASSQELPDNYGYTF.

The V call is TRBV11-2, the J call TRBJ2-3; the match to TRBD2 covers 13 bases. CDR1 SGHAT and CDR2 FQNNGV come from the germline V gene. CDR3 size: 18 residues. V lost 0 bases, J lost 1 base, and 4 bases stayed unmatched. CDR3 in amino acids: CASSLDSGLAGGTDTQYF. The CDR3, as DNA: TGTGCCAGCAGCTTAGATTCCGGACTAGCGGGAGGCACAGATACGCAGTATTTT.

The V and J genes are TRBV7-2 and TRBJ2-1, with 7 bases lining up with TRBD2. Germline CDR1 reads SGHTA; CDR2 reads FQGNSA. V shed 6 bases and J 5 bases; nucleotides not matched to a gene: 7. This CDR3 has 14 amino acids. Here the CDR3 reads CASRPASGNNEQFF. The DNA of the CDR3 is TGTGCCAGCAGGCCTGCTAGCGGAAACAATGAGCAGTTCTTC.

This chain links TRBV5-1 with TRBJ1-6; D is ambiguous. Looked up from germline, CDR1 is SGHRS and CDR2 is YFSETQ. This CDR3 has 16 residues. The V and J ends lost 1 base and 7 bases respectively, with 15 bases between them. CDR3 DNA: TGCGCCAGCAGCTTGCTGGGCTTGGAAGGAAATTCACCCCTCCACTTT. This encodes CASSLLGLEGNSPLHF.

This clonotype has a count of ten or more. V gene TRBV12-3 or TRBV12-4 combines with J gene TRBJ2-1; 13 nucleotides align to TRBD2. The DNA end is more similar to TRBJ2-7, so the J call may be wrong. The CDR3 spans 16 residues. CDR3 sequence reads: CASSLSWTSGSYEQYF. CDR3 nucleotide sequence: TGTGCCAGCAGTCTATCGTGGACTAGCGGGAGCTACGAGCAGTACTTC.

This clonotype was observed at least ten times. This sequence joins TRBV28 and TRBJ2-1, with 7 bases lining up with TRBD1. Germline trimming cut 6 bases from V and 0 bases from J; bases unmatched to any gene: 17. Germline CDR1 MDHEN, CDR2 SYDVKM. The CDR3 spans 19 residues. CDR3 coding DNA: TGTGCCAGCAGGGGGGCCCGGGACAGTACCTCCGGCTCCTACAATGAGCAGTTCTTC. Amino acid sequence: CASRGARDSTSGSYNEQFF.

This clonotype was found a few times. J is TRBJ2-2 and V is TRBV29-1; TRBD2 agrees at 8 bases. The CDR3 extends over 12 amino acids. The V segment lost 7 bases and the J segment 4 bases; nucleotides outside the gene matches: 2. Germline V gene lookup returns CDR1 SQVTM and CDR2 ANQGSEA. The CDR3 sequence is CSGLARTGELFF. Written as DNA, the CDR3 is TGCAGCGGACTAGCGCGCACCGGGGAGCTGTTTTTT.

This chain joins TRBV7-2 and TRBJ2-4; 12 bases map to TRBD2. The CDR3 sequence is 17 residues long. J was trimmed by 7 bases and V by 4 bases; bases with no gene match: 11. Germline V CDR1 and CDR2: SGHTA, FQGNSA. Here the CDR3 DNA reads TGTGCCAGCAGCTCCGCAAGGACTAGCGGGGCGGGGAACATTCAGTACTTC. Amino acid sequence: CASSSARTSGAGNIQYF.

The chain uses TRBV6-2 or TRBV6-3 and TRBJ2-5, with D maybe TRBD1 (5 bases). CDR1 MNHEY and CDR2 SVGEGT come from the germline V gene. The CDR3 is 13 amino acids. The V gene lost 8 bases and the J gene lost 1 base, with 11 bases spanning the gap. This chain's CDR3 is CASGAWGQETQYF. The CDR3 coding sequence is TGTGCCAGCGGGGCATGGGGCCAAGAGACCCAGTACTTC.

In DNA, the CDR3 is TGTGCCAGCAGTTTTAGCGGGAGGAATTTCTACGAGCAGTACTTC. It specifies CASSFSGRNFYEQYF. The rearrangement joins TRBV6-2 or TRBV6-3 to TRBJ2-7; 10 bases are shared with TRBD2. The CDR3 covers 15 residues. From germline, CDR1 is MNHEY and CDR2 SVGEGT. V gave up 4 bases and J gave up 3 bases; unmatched junction bases: 6.

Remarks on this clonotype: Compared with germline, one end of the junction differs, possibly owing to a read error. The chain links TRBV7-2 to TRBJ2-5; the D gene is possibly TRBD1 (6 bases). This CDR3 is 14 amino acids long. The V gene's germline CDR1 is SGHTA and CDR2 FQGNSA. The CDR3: CASSARTGLETQHF. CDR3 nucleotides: TGTGCCAGCAGCGCGCGTACAGGGTTGGAGACCCAGCACTTC.

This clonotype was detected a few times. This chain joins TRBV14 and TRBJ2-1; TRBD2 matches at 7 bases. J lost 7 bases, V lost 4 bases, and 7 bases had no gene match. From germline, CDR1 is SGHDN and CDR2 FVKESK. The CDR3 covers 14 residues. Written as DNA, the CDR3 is TGTGCCAGCAGCCCCACGGGGGGTTCTAATGAGCAGTTCTTC. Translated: CASSPTGGSNEQFF. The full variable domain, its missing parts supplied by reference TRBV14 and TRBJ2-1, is EAGVTQFPSHSVIEKGQTVTLRCDPISGHDNLYWYRRVMGKEIKFLLHFVKESKQDESGMPNNRFLAERTGGTYSTLKVQPAELEDSGVYFCASSPTGGSNEQFFGPGTRLTVL.

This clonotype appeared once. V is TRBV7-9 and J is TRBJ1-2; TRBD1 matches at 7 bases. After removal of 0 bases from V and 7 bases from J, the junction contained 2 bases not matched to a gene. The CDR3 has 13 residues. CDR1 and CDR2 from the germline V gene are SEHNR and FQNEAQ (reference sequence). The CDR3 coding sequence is TGTGCCAGCAGCTTAGCGGACAGGTCTGGCTACACCTTC. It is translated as CASSLADRSGYTF.